This T cell receptor beta chain was sequenced for a study of shared clonotypes between healthy human individuals. With 3 bases removed from V and 3 bases from J, the gap between germline ends came to 12 bases. Per germline, CDR1 MDHEN and CDR2 SYDVKM. This CDR3 has 15 amino acids. Measured with immunoSEQ multiplex PCR; TCRdb has only the in-frame clones, and not every one. This table has 2 million to 2.5 million clones, just under 95% appearing once. Nashville, Tennessee was home to all donors, each a Caucasian adult. The sequence came from a man in his late teens or twenties in good health. Some clones in this sample may be carry-over from other donors' samples. Sequencing was performed on naive CD4+ T cells from PBMCs. Subset defined: CD45RA+ positively selected. The rearrangement uses TRBV28 and TRBJ2-1, with D possibly being TRBD2 (5 bases). The CDR3: CASSLAAAGYNEQFF. In nucleotides, the CDR3 is TGTGCCAGCAGTTTGGCAGCGGCCGGCTACAATGAGCAGTTCTTC.